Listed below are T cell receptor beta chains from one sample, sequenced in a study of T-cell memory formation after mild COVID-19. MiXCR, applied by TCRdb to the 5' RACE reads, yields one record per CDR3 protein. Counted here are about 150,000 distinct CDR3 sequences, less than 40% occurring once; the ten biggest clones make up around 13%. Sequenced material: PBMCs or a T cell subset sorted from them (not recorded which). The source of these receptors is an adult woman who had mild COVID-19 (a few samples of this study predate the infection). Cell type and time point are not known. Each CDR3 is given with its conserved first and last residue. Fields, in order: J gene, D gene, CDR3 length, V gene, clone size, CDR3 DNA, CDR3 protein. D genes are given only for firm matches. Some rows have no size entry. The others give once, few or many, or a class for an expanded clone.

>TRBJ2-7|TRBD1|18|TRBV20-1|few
TGCAGTGCCGCCCAGCGGGACAGGGGCCCTTACGGGTCCTACGAGCAGTACTTC
CSAAQRDRGPYGSYEQYF
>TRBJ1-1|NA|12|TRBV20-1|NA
TGCAGTGCTAGAGATCTCGGGCATGAAGCTTTCTTT
CSARDLGHEAFF
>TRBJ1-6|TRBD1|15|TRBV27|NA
TGTGCCAGCAGTGTCCGGGACAGGGATAGGTCACCCCTCCACTTT
CASSVRDRDRSPLHF
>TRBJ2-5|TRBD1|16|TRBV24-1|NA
TGTGCCACCAGTGATTTAGGGACAGGGGACCAAGAGACCCAGTACTTC
CATSDLGTGDQETQYF
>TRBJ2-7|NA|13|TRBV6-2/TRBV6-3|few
TGTGCCAGCAGCTCGGGATGGCTGTACGAGCAGTACTTC
CASSSGWLYEQYF
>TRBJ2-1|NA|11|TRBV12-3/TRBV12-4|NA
TGTGCCAGCAGTTTATTTGATGAGCAGTTCTTC
CASSLFDEQFF
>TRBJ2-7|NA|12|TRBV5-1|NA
TGCGCCAGCAGCTTGAGACTCTACGAGCAGTACTTC
CASSLRLYEQYF
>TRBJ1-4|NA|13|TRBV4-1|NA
TGCGCCAGCAGCCAACTCTTGGGGACAAGAATGTTTTTT
CASSQLLGTRMFF
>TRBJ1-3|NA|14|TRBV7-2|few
TGTGCCAGCAGCTCCGGGCCCTCTGGAAACACCATATATTTT
CASSSGPSGNTIYF
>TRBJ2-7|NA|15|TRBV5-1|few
TGCGCCAGCAGCTTGCCTCGGGCTAGCTCTTACGAGCAGTACTTC
CASSLPRASSYEQYF
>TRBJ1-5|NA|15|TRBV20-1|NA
TGCAGTGCTGTTACGGCGGGGAACTACAATCAGCCCCAGCATTTT
CSAVTAGNYNQPQHF
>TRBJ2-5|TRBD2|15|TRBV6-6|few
TGTGCCAGCAGTCAGACTAGCGGGGCCCAAGAGACCCAGTACTTC
CASSQTSGAQETQYF
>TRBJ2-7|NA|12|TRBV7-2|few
TGTGCCAGCAGCCCTTGGAGCCTCGAGCAGTACTTC
CASSPWSLEQYF
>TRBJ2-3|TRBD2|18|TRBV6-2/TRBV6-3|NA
TGTGCCAGCAGGCCGCTAGCGGGTCCCGCCAAAAGCACAGATACGCAGTATTTT
CASRPLAGPAKSTDTQYF
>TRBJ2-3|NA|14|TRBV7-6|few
TGTGCCAGCAGCTTAGAGGTCGGGACAGATACGCAGTATTTT
CASSLEVGTDTQYF
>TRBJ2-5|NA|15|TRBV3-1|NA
TGTGCCAGCAGCCAGGAAAGACTTACCAAGGAGACCCAGTACTTC
CASSQERLTKETQYF
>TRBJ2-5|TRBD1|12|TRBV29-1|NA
TGCAGCGCCCGGACAGGGTGGGAGACCCAGTACTTC
CSARTGWETQYF
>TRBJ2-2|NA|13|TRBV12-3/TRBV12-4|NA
TGTGCCAGCAGTTCCGGAGTCGCGGGGGAGCTGTTTTTT
CASSSGVAGELFF
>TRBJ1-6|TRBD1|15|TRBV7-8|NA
TGTGCCAGCAGCCAACCGACAGGGGGCCATTCACCCCTCCACTTT
CASSQPTGGHSPLHF
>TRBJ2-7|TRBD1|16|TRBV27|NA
TGTGCCAGCAGGGGAGGGCTGGGGACAGGGGAATACGAGCAGTACTTC
CASRGGLGTGEYEQYF
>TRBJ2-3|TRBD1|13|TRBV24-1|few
TGTGCCACCGGGGACAGGGGGCCCGATACGCAGTATTTT
CATGDRGPDTQYF
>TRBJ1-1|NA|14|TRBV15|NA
TGTGCCACCCGGGGCAGAGAAGTAGGAACTGAAGCTTTCTTT
CATRGREVGTEAFF
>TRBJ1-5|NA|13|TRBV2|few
TGTGCCAGCAGCCCCGAGGGGAATCAGCCCCAGCATTTT
CASSPEGNQPQHF
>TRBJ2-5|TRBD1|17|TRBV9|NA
TGTGCCAGCAGCGTAGGGGTGAGGGGACAGGGCGAAGAGACCCAGTACTTC
CASSVGVRGQGEETQYF
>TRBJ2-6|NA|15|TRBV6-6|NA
TGTGCCAGCAGCGACACAGCTCCTGGGGCCAACGTCCTGACTTTC
CASSDTAPGANVLTF
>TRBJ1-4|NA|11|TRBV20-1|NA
TGCAGTGCTAGTCCACATGAAAAACTGTTTTTT
CSASPHEKLFF
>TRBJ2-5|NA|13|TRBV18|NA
TGTGCCAGCTCAACATCCCCTAAAGAGACCCAGTACTTC
CASSTSPKETQYF
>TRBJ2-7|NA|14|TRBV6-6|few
TGTGCCAGCAGTTACAGTCGCGGAGCAAACGAGCAGTACTTC
CASSYSRGANEQYF
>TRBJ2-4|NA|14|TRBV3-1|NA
TGTGCCAGCAGCCAGGCGGGACTCCAAAACATTCAGTACTTC
CASSQAGLQNIQYF
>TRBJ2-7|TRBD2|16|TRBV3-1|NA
TGTGCCAGCAGCCAAGAAGAGACTAGCGGGTACTACGAGCAGTACTTC
CASSQEETSGYYEQYF
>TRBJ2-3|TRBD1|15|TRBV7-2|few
TGTGCCAGCAGCTTAATGGGACAGGGCACAGATACGCAGTATTTT
CASSLMGQGTDTQYF
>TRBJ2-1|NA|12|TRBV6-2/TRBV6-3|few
TGTGCCAGCAGTGGCCCTTACAATGAGCAGTTCTTC
CASSGPYNEQFF
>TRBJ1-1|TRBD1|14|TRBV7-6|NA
TGTGCCAGCAGCTTAACGGGACAGGGGACTGAAGCTTTCTTT
CASSLTGQGTEAFF
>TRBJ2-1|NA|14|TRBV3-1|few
TGTGCCAGCAGCCAAGATCTTTGGTCCTATGAGCAGTTCTTC
CASSQDLWSYEQFF
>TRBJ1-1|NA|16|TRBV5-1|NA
TGCGCCAGCAGCCACCGACACAGGGAGGAGAGGACTGAAGCTTTCTTT
CASSHRHREERTEAFF
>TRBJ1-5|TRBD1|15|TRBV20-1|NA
TGCAGTGCTAGAGATTGGGGACAGGTATCACAGCCCCAGCATTTT
CSARDWGQVSQPQHF